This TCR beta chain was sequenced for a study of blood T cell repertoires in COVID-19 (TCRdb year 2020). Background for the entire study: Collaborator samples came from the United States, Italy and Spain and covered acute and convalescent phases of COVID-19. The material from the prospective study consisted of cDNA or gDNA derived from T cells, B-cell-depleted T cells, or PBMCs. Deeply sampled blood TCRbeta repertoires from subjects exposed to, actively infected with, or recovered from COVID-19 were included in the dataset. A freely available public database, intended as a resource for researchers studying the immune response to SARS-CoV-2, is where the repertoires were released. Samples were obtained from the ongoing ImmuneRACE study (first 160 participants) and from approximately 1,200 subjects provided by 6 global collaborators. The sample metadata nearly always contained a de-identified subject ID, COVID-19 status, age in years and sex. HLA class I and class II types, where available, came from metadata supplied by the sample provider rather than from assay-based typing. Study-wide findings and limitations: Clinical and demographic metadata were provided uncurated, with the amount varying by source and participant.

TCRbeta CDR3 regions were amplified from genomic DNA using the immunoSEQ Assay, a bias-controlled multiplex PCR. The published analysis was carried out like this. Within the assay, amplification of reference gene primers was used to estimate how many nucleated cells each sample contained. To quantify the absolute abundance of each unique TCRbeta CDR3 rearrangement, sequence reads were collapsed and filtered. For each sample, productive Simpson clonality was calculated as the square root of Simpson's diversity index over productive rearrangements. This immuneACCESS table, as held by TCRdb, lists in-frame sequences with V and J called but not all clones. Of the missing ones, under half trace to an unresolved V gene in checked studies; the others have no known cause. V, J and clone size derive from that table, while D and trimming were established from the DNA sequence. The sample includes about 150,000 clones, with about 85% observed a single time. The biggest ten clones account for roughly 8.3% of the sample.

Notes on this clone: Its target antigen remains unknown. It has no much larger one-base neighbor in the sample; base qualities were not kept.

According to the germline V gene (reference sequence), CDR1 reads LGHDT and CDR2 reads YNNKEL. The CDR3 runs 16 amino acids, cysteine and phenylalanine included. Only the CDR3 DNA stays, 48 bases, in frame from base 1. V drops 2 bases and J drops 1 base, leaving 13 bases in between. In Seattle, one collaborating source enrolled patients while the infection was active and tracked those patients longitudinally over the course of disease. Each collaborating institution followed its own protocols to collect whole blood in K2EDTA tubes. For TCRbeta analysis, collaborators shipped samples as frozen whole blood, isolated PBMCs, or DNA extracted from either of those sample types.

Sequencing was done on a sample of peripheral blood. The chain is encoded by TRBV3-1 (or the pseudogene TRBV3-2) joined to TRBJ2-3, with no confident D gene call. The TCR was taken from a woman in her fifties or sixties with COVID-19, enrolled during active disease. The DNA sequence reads TGTGCCAGCAGCCAAAGTAAACTGGGCCGCACAGATACGCAGTATTTT. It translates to CASSQSKLGRTDTQYF.